This T cell receptor (beta chain) derives from a study of cytomegalovirus exposure and HLA in healthy donors. This CDR3 spans 13 amino acids. CDR1 is SGHRS, CDR2 YFSETQ, per germline. The V end was cut by 3 bases, the J end by 5 bases, with 9 bases between. In the PCR, 60 Vbeta and 13 Jbeta primers were used. Method: immunoSEQ multiplex PCR; TCRdb's copy keeps in-frame clones and lacks some. The table includes 110,000 to 150,000 clones, over 70% detected once. Note on this clone: The antigen remains undetermined.

General study points: The Asian-associated ancestry cluster reportedly had fewer N-insertions than the approximately 650-donor mean in a later analysis. In terms of immune exposure information, only CMV serostatus was available. A later analysis showed HLA-associated TCR beta chains outstripping equally common others in clonal expansion.

V is TRBV5-1 and J is TRBJ1-5, with D unresolved. Sequencing used PBMCs. This sequence was found in a young man in good health and CMV-seronegative. For the CDR3, the DNA is TGCGCCAGCAGCTCAGACATTCATCAGCCCCAGCATTTT. Translated: CASSSDIHQPQHF.